This T cell receptor (beta chain) originates from a study of post-analysis software for immune sequencing data. General observations from the study: About five TRBV segments were more frequent in patients than controls; TRBV5-6, TRBV5-1 and TRBV20-1 belonged to this group.

About this clonotype itself: Antigen: not known. A read error may account for a junction end that differs from germline.

The library was made from cDNA and included unique molecular identifiers. One entry per CDR3 protein, called by TCRdb with MiXCR from the PCR reads. The sample includes 650,000 to 850,000 distinct CDR3 sequences, about 43% of them seen just once. Germline V gene sequence: CDR1 DFQATT, CDR2 SNEGSKA (reference sequence). The CDR3 consists of 14 residues. The rearrangement joins TRBV20-1 to TRBJ1-6; no clear D. The material sequenced was blood. The sequence came from a girl between 5 and 17 years old with multiple sclerosis. The DNA for the CDR3 is TGCAGTGCCGGAACCGGGGAATATAATTCACCCCCCCACTTT. Residues: CSAGTGEYNSPPHF.